This T cell receptor beta chain was captured by sequencing in a study of response to subunit inactivated influenza vaccine. Study observations and caveats: Authors proposed each seasonal influenza vaccination draws in few new T cells.

Using its own MiXCR run on the RT-PCR reads, TCRdb lists one record per CDR3 protein. The table shows roughly 700,000 distinct CDR3 sequences, with 14% occurring only once. The sample holds a few counts of this clonotype. Its antigen remains unidentified. V was shortened by 3 bases and J by 7 bases, with 12 bases between the two germline ends. This CDR3 spans 13 amino acids. Germline CDR1 and CDR2: LNHDA and SQIVND (reference sequence). This TCR derives from a man over 45 who received an inactivated influenza vaccine. The rearrangement links TRBV19 to TRBJ1-1; D is possibly TRBD1 (6 bases). The input for sequencing was PBMCs from blood, taken approximately 15 days before vaccination. The CDR3: CASSIREGGEAFF. CDR3 nucleotides: TGTGCCAGTAGTATCAGAGAAGGGGGTGAAGCTTTCTTT.